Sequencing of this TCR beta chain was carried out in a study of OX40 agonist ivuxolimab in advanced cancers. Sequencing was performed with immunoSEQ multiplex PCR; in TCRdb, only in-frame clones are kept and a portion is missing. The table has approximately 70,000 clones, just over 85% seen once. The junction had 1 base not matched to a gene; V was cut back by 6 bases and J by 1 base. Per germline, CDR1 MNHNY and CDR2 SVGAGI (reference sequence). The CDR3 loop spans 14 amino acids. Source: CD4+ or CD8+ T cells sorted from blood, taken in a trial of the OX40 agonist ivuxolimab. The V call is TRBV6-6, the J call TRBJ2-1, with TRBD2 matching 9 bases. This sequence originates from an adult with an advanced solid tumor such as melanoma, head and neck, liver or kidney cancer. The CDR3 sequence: CASRRGGSYNEQFF. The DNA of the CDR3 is TGTGCCAGCAGGCGGGGGGGGTCCTACAATGAGCAGTTCTTC.